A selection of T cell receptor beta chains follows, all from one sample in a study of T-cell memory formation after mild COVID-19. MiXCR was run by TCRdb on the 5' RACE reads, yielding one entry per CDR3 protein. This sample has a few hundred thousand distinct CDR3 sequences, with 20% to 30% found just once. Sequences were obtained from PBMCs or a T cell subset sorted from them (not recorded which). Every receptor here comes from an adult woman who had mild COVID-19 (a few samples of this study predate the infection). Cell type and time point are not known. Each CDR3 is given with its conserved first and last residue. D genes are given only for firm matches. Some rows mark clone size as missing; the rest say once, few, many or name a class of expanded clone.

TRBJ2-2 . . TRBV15 TGTGCCACCGGAGTGGGGGGTTCGGACACCGGGGAGCTGTTTTTT CATGVGGSDTGELFF
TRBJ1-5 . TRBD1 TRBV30 TGTGCCTGGAGTCAGACAGGGGCCCATAGGAGTCAGCCCCAGCATTTT CAWSQTGAHRSQPQHF
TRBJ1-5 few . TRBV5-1 TGCGCCAGCAGCTTGGCCGGGCCTGGCCCCAATCAGCCCCAGCATTTT CASSLAGPGPNQPQHF
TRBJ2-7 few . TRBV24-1 TGTGCCACCAGTGACAAAGGGGCCCGCTACGAGCAGTACTTC CATSDKGARYEQYF
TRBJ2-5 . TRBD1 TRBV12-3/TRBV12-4 TGTGCCAGCAGTACAGGACAGGGAGTAGAGACCCAGTACTTC CASSTGQGVETQYF
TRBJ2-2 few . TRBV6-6 TGTGCCAGACGGGACGGGAACACCGGGGAGCTGTTTTTT CARRDGNTGELFF
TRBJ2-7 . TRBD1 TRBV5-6 TGTGCCAGCAGCTTGGTGACATGGGACAGACTTAACTCCTACGAGCAGTACTTC CASSLVTWDRLNSYEQYF
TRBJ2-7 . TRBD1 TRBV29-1 TGCAGCGTTAGTGCTGGACAGGGTTACTCCTACGAGCAGTACTTC CSVSAGQGYSYEQYF
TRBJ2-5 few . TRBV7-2 TGTGCCAGCAGCTTACACGGGAAAGAGACCCAGTACTTC CASSLHGKETQYF
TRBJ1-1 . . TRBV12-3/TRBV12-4 TGTGCCAGCAGTTTACGGTCTGAAAACACTGAAGCTTTCTTT CASSLRSENTEAFF
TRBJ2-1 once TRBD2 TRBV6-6 TGTGCCAGCAGTCAAAACCCGGGCCTAGCGGGTTGGGATGAGCAGTTCTTC CASSQNPGLAGWDEQFF
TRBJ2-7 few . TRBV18 TGTGCCAGCTCACCAAGGACACCTAGGTCCTACGAGCAGTACTTC CASSPRTPRSYEQYF
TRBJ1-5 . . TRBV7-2 TGTGCCAGCAGCTTACGGTCAGGGCGAGATCAGCCCCAGCATTTT CASSLRSGRDQPQHF
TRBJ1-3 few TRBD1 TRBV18 TGTGCCAGCTCTCCGGGACAGGTCTTCTCTGGAAACACCATATATTTT CASSPGQVFSGNTIYF
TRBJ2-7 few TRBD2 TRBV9 TGTGCCAGCAGCTCGCGGGGAGCGGGGGCCTCCTACGAGCAGTACTTC CASSSRGAGASYEQYF
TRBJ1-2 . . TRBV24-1 TGTGCCACCAGTGATTTCCCGAGACAGACCGGCTACACCTTC CATSDFPRQTGYTF
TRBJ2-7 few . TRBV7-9 TGTGCCAGCAGCTTAGCGACTGAGCAGTACTTC CASSLATEQYF
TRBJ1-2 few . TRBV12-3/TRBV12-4 TGTGCCAGCAGCCGCGAGGGGACTGCTAACTATGGCTACACCTTC CASSREGTANYGYTF
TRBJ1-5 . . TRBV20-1 TGCAGTGCTAGAGTTCCCGGGGTTAGCAATCAGCCCCAGCATTTT CSARVPGVSNQPQHF
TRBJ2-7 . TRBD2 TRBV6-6 TGTGCCAGCACCGAGGCTCTAGCGGGAGGGCCTCGGGAGCAGTACTTC CASTEALAGGPREQYF
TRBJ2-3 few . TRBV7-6 TGTGCCAGCAGCTTGAGACTAGAAACAGATACGCAGTATTTT CASSLRLETDTQYF
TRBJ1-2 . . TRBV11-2 TGTGCCAGCAGCCAACAGGGACCTTTGGGCTACACCTTC CASSQQGPLGYTF
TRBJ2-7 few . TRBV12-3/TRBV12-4 TGTGCCAGCAGTTTATGGGAGTCCGCCTACGAGCAGTACTTC CASSLWESAYEQYF
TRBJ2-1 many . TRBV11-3 TGTGCCAGCAGCTACCTCGGGGAGCAGTTCTTC CASSYLGEQFF
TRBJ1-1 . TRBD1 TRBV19 TGTGCCAGTTCGACAGGGCTGAACACTGAAGCTTTCTTT CASSTGLNTEAFF
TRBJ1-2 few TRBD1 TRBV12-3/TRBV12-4 TGTGCCAGCAGCTCCACGAGAACCAGGGGGCTTAACTATGGCTACACCTTC CASSSTRTRGLNYGYTF
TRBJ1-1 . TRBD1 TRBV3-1 TGTGCCAGCAGCCTGGGACAGGGGGTTACTGAAGCTTTCTTT CASSLGQGVTEAFF
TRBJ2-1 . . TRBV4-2 TGTGCCAGCAGCCAAGAAATTAGGCTAGCCGCTGAGCAGTTCTTC CASSQEIRLAAEQFF
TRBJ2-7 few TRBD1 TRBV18 TGTGCCAGCTCACCAGGGACAGAGAGCTCCTACGAGCAGTACTTC CASSPGTESSYEQYF
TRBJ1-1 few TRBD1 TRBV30 TGTGCCTGGACAGGGGGGAGAGGCACTGAAGCTTTCTTT CAWTGGRGTEAFF
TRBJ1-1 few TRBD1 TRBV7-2 TGTGCCAGCAGCTCCAGGACAGGGATCACTGAAGCTTTCTTT CASSSRTGITEAFF
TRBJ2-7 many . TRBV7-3 TGTGCCAGCAGCTTATTAGCGGAAAGCTCCTACGAGCAGTACTTC CASSLLAESSYEQYF
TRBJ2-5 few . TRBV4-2 TGTGCCAGCAGCCAAGTCGGGGCAGGGCCCGAGACCCAGTACTTC CASSQVGAGPETQYF
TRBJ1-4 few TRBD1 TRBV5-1 TGCGCCAGCAGCTACCCCGGGACAGGGGAAGAAAAACTGTTTTTT CASSYPGTGEEKLFF
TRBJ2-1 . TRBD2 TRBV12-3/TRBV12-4 TGTGCCAGCAGTTTTGTGGCTAGCGGGAGAGAGGGGCAGTTCTTC CASSFVASGREGQFF
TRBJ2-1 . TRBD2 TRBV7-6 TGTGCCAGCAGCTTAGCGCCCCCCAGCGGGAGCTACAATGAGCAGTTCTTC CASSLAPPSGSYNEQFF
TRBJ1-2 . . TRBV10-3 TGTGCCATCAGTGAGTCGAGTAACAACTATGGCTACACCTTC CAISESSNNYGYTF
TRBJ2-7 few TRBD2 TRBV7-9 TGTGCCAGCGGGAGACTAGCGGGAGAGTCCTACGAGCAGTACTTC CASGRLAGESYEQYF
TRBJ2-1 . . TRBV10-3 TGTGCCATCAGAGGGGACAATGAGCAGTTCTTC CAIRGDNEQFF
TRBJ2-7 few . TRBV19 TGTGCCAGTAGTATGGAAGCCCGCTACGAGCAGTACTTC CASSMEARYEQYF
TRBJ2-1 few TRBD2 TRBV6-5 TGTGCCAGCAGTTACTATCCAGAGCGGGGGGGCGGGGTGGTTCAGTTCTTC CASSYYPERGGGVVQFF
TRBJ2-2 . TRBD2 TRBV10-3 TGTGCCATCAAGGGGAGCGGGAGTGCCGGGGAGCTGTTTTTT CAIKGSGSAGELFF
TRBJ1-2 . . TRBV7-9 TGTGCCAGCAGCTTGGACGGCGGAGGGGGTCCAAATGGCTACACCTTC CASSLDGGGGPNGYTF
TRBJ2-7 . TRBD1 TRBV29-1 TGCAGCGTTGGAACACAGGGGTACGAGCAGTACTTC CSVGTQGYEQYF
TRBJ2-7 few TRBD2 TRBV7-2 TGTGCCAGCAGCTTAGCTAGCGGGAGGGAATACGAGCAGTACTTC CASSLASGREYEQYF
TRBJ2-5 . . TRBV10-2 TGCGCCAGCAGAGACCCGAACCAAGAGACCCAGTACTTC CASRDPNQETQYF
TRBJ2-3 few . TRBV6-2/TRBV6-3 TGTGCCAGCAGGTTAATTATCACAGATACGCAGTATTTT CASRLIITDTQYF
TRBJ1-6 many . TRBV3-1 TGTGCCAGCAGCGGAGTATCACCCCTCCACTTT CASSGVSPLHF
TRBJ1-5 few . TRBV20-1 TGCAGTGCTAGGGGACCGAATCAGCCCCAGCATTTT CSARGPNQPQHF
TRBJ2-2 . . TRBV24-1 TGTGCCACCGAAAGAGGGGGGTTTGGTACCGGGGAGCTGTTTTTT CATERGGFGTGELFF